Sequencing of this TCR beta chain was carried out in a study of identical twins. This CDR3 is 18 amino acids long. Trimming took off 2 bases at V and 2 bases at J, with 20 bases between the two ends. CDR1 is MDHEN, CDR2 SYDVKM, per germline. This clonotype was seen only a few times. Its antigen is still unknown. The cDNA had a unique molecular identifier and a template-switch universal primer site. TCRdb fed the 5' RACE reads into MiXCR, producing one record per CDR3 protein. This table holds 1.5 million to 2 million distinct CDR3 sequences, less than 40% found once. General study findings and limits: Twin pairs' shared out-of-frame alpha sequences were enriched in low generation probability. Excess twin sharing in beta out-of-frame sequences was weaker. Beta clonotypes that were abundant in cord blood contained fewer insertions, a pattern absent from memory repertoires.

This TCR was sampled from a newborn girl in good health. The sample comprised cord blood. This chain connects TRBV28 to TRBJ2-3, with a tentative D call TRBD2 (6 bases). CDR3 region: CASSLPVFGGPITDTQYF. CDR3 bases: TGTGCCAGCAGTTTACCGGTTTTCGGAGGGCCGATCACAGATACGCAGTATTTT.